This T cell receptor beta chain was identified in a study of early T cells in non-severe SARS-CoV-2 infection (dated by TCRdb to the early 2020s). A note on the overall study: Bulk RNA from unsorted whole blood was used for TCR sequencing, so alpha and beta chains could not be paired.

This clonotype has at least ten counts. This clone's antigen is unknown. There are no base qualities to consult, and no much larger clone falls within one base. Library construction relied on 5' RACE. Sequencing relied on a NextSeq 500. The TCR library protocol attached unique molecular identifiers to individual cDNA molecules to correct for sequencing error and PCR bias. Sequencing covered both TCR alpha and beta chains, and within each sample the abundances of alpha and beta sequences were tightly co-correlated. Per the authors' processing: V gene, J gene and CDR3 annotation of TCR sequences was performed with Decombinator V4. Expanded TCRs were defined as changing significantly between any two time points under a Poisson model with p below 0.0001. TCR abundances were normalised to the total number of TCRs sequenced per sample and were expressed as counts per million. TRAV1-2 paired with TRAJ12, TRAJ20 or TRAJ33 defined MAIT TCRs, while TRAV10 paired with TRAJ18 defined iNKT TCRs. A search of VDJdb, accessed on 1 November 2021, was run for TCRs annotated to CMV, EBV and SARS-CoV-2, with TCRs annotated for multiple antigens excluded. TCRdb reanalyzed the raw reads on its own, using fastp at Q25 for trimming and MiXCR for clone calling, and kept in-frame beta chains. When rows share a CDR3 protein, they turn into one entry using the most common DNA and genes. The V and J calls shown here were made by TCRdb, not taken from the authors' results. The sample has more than 30,000 distinct CDR3 sequences on record, under 6.5% of them singletons. 20% to 30% of the sample belongs to the ten largest clones.

Findings and caveats that apply to the study as a whole: VDJdb matching was skewed toward anti-spike CD8 responses and likely underestimated virus-specific expansions by missing private and CD4 specificities.

The germline V gene provides CDR1 SGHRS and CDR2 YFSETQ. The CDR3 runs 15 amino acids, cysteine and phenylalanine included. The read is trimmed to its CDR3 DNA, 45 bases read in frame from base 1. Trimming removed 0 bases from V and 3 bases from J; the gene matches leave 3 bases unexplained. Set within a cohort of healthcare workers in London, UK, this nested case-control study involved weekly PCR testing of nasopharyngeal swabs along with blood sampling. Between 23 and 31 March 2020, the week of the UK lockdown, healthcare workers were enrolled and then followed up weekly for as long as 16 weeks. What was sequenced was whole blood. This TCR was sampled from an adult who was a healthcare worker with PCR-confirmed SARS-CoV-2 infection or an uninfected control (not recorded which). The chain is made from TRBV5-1 and TRBJ2-1, with TRBD2 matching 7 junction bases. The CDR3 amino acid sequence is: CASSLVSGLYNEQFF. The nucleotide sequence is TGCGCCAGCAGCTTGGTTAGCGGGCTCTACAATGAGCAGTTCTTC.